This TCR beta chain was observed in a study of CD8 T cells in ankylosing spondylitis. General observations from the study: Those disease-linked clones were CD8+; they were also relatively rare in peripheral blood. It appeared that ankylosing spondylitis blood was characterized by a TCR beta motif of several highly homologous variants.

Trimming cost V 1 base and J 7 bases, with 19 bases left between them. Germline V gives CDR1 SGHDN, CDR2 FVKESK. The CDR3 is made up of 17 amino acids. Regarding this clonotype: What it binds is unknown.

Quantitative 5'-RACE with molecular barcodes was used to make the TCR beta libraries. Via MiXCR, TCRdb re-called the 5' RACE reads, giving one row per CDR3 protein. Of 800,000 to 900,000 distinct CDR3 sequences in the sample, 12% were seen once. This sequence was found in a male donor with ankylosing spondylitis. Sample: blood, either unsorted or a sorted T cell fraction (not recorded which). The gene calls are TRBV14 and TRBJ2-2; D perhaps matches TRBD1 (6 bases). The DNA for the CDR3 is TGTGCCAGCAGCCAAGTTCTGGGGGCGCCGAGTTACGGGGAGCTGTTTTTT. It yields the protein CASSQVLGAPSYGELFF.